Shown below are 13 T cell receptor beta chains from a single sample sequenced in a study of beta chain features in type 1 diabetes. TCRB transcripts that were expressed got sequenced, as all of the isolated RNA had been reverse transcribed. Here immunoSEQ multiplex PCR was the method, and the copy in TCRdb shows in-frame clones only, minus some. This table holds around 350,000 clones, around an eighth found once. Sequencing was done on a sample of naive CD4+ T cells from blood. The receptors stem from a man between 18 and 29 years old in good health.

The chain carries TRBV7-2 and TRBJ2-7, with 11 bases lining up with TRBD1. The germline CDR1 and CDR2 sequences are SGHTA and FQGNSA. This CDR3 region has 15 residues. The J segment lost 4 bases and the V segment lost 1 base, leaving 3 bases of the junction unmatched. The CDR3, as DNA: TGTGCCAGCAGCTTAGTCGGACAGGGGGCTTACGAGCAGTACTTC. The encoded protein is CASSLVGQGAYEQYF.

The table lists this clone with a few counts. The chain has TRBV5-4 and TRBJ1-2; 7 bases align to TRBD1. Per the germline V gene, CDR1 is SGHNT and CDR2 is YYREEE (reference sequence). The CDR3 contains 15 residues. V shed 3 bases, J shed 4 bases, and the junction held 9 bases outside the gene matches. DNA of the CDR3: TGTGCCAGCAGCTGGCAGGACAGGCTCGGCTATGGCTACACCTTC. Encoded protein: CASSWQDRLGYGYTF.

The V gene is TRBV9, the J gene TRBJ2-2, with TRBD2 identical over 7 bases. The CDR3 spans 17 residues. Germline V CDR1 and CDR2: SGDLS, YYNGEE. V was clipped by 2 bases and J by 0 bases; unmatched bases: 7. The DNA for the CDR3 is TGTGCCAGCAGCGTGGGCGGGAGTAGCACGAACACCGGGGAGCTGTTTTTT. Translated: CASSVGGSSTNTGELFF. The full variable domain, its missing parts supplied by reference TRBV9 and TRBJ2-2, is DSGVTQTPKHLITATGQRVTLRCSPRSGDLSVYWYQQSLDQGLQFLIQYYNGEERAKGNILERFSAQQFPDLHSELNLSSLELGDSALYFCASSVGGSSTNTGELFFGEGSRLTVL.

V gene TRBV9 combines with J gene TRBJ1-1, with 7 bases matching TRBD1. Germline V lookup: CDR1 SGDLS, CDR2 YYNGEE. The CDR3 consists of 15 residues. Unmatched junction bases numbered 7, after V lost 4 bases and J lost 1 base. The CDR3 protein is CASSTADRWNTEAFF. CDR3 nucleotide sequence: TGTGCCAGCAGCACCGCGGACAGGTGGAACACTGAAGCTTTCTTT.

The chain combines TRBV7-3 with TRBJ1-3, with TRBD1 as a possible D gene (6 bases). Looked up from germline, CDR1 is SGHTA and CDR2 is FQGTGA. V was trimmed by 5 bases and J by 2 bases, leaving 16 bases between them. The CDR3 has 16 residues. The CDR3 sequence is CASSLDGTLTGNTIYF. The CDR3, as DNA: TGTGCCAGCAGCCTAGACGGGACATTGACTGGAAACACCATATATTTT.

The chain combines TRBV7-2 with TRBJ2-1; TRBD2 aligns across 7 bases. CDR1 and CDR2 from the germline V gene are SGHTA and FQGNSA. The V segment lost 5 bases and the J segment 5 bases; nucleotides outside the gene matches: 12. The CDR3 consists of 16 residues. DNA of the CDR3: TGTGCCAGCAGCCCCCCGGCACTAGCGAAGGACAATGAGCAGTTCTTC. The encoded protein is CASSPPALAKDNEQFF.

This clone was counted only a few times. The CDR3 sequence: CASSVGTAGKVTDTQYF. The CDR3 DNA is TGTGCCAGCAGCGTAGGAACAGCGGGAAAGGTCACAGATACGCAGTATTTT. The V gene is TRBV9, the J gene TRBJ2-3; 7 nucleotides agree with TRBD2. The CDR3 sequence is 17 residues long. In germline, CDR1 is SGDLS, CDR2 YYNGEE. V lost 0 bases to trimming and J lost 2 bases; unmatched junction nucleotides: 9.

This clone turned up a few times. The CDR3 DNA sequence: TGCGCCAGCAGCTCCGGGACTAGCGGGGGCTACGAGCAGTACTTC. Residues: CASSSGTSGGYEQYF. The chain joins TRBV5-1 to TRBJ2-7; 14 nucleotides line up with TRBD2. The J segment lost 3 bases and the V segment lost 3 bases, leaving 2 bases of the junction unmatched. Germline V CDR1 and CDR2: SGHRS, YFSETQ. CDR3 length: 15 residues.

The V gene is TRBV5-1, the J gene TRBJ2-5, with TRBD2 matching 9 bases. V lost 5 bases, J lost 7 bases, and 12 bases stayed unmatched. CDR1 is SGHRS and CDR2 is YFSETQ in the germline V gene. The CDR3 is made up of 15 amino acids. CDR3 sequence (DNA): TGCGCCAGCAGTTTAGCGGGAGAACTTCCAGGGACCCAGTACTTC. This gives the protein CASSLAGELPGTQYF.

The chain carries TRBV7-8 and TRBJ2-5; D is unclear. The V end lost 2 bases, the J end lost 2 bases, and 9 bases lay between the germline ends. Germline V lookup: CDR1 SGHVS, CDR2 FQNEAQ. This CDR3 region has 14 residues. The CDR3 bases are TGTGCCAGCAGCTTAAACGGGTTACAAGAGACCCAGTACTTC. Protein sequence: CASSLNGLQETQYF.

J is TRBJ2-5 and V is TRBV2; maybe TRBD1 (5 bases). With 5 bases removed from V and 3 bases from J, the gap between germline ends came to 13 bases. Germline CDR1 and CDR2: SNHLY and FYNNEI. The CDR3 consists of 14 residues. In DNA, the CDR3 is TGTGCCAGCAGTATTTTAGGGGCTGAAGAGACCCAGTACTTC. Protein product: CASSILGAEETQYF.

This clone occurred a few times. This sequence joins TRBV30 and TRBJ2-1; 11 nucleotides align to TRBD2. V lost 3 bases, J lost 5 bases, and 9 bases stayed unmatched. Per the germline V gene, CDR1 is GTSNPN and CDR2 is SVGIG (reference sequence). The CDR3 consists of 16 residues. The CDR3 DNA reads TGTGCCTGGAGCGACGAACTAGCGGGGGCTAACAATGAGCAGTTCTTC. Protein product: CAWSDELAGANNEQFF.

V usage is TRBV15 and J usage is TRBJ1-6; D is possibly TRBD1 (5 bases). The germline V gene encodes CDR1 LNHNV and CDR2 YYDKDF (reference sequence). V lost 0 bases and J lost 7, with 10 bases in between. The CDR3 contains 15 residues. The CDR3 protein is CATSRDQGGNSPLHF. The CDR3 nucleotides are TGTGCCACCAGCAGAGATCAGGGAGGCAATTCACCCCTCCACTTT.